This TCR beta chain is drawn from a study of T cells in Graves' hyperthyroidism and ophthalmopathy. About the research overall: Blood from the periphery was taken at initial diagnosis, before any treatment.

RNA transcripts served as the template for amplifying TCR beta CDR3 regions. First-round RT-PCR targeting the TCR CDR3 was performed with the HTBI primer set. TCRdb reprocessed the multiplex PCR reads via MiXCR and lists one record per CDR3 protein. Of around 35,000 distinct CDR3 sequences in the sample, 40% to 65% were seen once. This clonotype came up many times. Its antigen is undetermined. The V and J ends lost 3 bases and 0 bases, in that order; junction bases with no gene match: 4. CDR3 size: 15 residues. The germline gives CDR1 MGHRA, CDR2 YSYEKL. Findings and caveats of the study: By a 13 V-J model, ophthalmopathy was set apart from stable hyperthyroidism. Blood shared most expanded thyroid clonotypes above 0.001.

This sequence joins TRBV4-1 and TRBJ1-2, with 7 positions matching TRBD1. The sample comprised blood. This sequence originates from a man in his forties with Graves' ophthalmopathy. CDR3 DNA: TGCGCCAGCAGCCATGGACAGGCCTCTAACTATGGCTACACCTTC. This codes for CASSHGQASNYGYTF.